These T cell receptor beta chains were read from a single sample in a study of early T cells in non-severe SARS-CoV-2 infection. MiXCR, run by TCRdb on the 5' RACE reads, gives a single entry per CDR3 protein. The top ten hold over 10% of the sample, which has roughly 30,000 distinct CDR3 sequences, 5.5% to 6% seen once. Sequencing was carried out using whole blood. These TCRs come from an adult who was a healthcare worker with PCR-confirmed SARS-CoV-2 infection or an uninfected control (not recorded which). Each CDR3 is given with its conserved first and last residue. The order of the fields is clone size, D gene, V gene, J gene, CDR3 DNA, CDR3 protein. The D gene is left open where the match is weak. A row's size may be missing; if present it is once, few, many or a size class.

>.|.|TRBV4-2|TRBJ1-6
TGTGCCAGCAGCCAAGCGGGGTCCGAGAGTTCACCCCTCCACTTT
CASSQAGSESSPLHF
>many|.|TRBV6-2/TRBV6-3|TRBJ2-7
TGTGCCAGCAGTTACTCCTCCGGAATCGAGCAGTACTTC
CASSYSSGIEQYF
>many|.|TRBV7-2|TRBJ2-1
TGTGCCAGCAGCGGTACAGGGCTTTGGGATGAGCAGTTCTTC
CASSGTGLWDEQFF
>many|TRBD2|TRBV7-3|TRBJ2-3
TGTGCCAGCAGCCGCGGGACTAGCGGGGGCGGCGGTACGCAGTATTTT
CASSRGTSGGGGTQYF
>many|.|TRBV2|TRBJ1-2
TGTGCCAGCAGTGAAACTGGGAATGGCTACACCTTC
CASSETGNGYTF
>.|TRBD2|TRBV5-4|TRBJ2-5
TGTGCCAGCAGCAGCGGGACGGTGGGACTCCAAGAGACCCAGTACTTC
CASSSGTVGLQETQYF
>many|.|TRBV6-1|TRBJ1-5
TGTGCCTGCCCAACTCAGCCCCAGCATTTT
CACPTQPQHF
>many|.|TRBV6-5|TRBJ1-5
TGTGCCAGCAGTTACGTACAGGGTCGTAGCAATCAGCCCCAGCATTTT
CASSYVQGRSNQPQHF
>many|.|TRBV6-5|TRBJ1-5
TGTGCCAGCAGTCCAGGGCGGAATCAGCCCCAGCATTTT
CASSPGRNQPQHF
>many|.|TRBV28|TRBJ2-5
TGTGCCACCCAAACAGGAACGCTGGAGACCCAGTACTTC
CATQTGTLETQYF
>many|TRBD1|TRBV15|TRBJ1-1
TGTGCCACCAGCAGGGGAACAGGGGGAGAAACTGAAGCTTTCTTT
CATSRGTGGETEAFF
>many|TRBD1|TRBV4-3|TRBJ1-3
TGCGCCAGCAGTCGTGGGACAGGGGAGGGAAACACCATATATTTT
CASSRGTGEGNTIYF
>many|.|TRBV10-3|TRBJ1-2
TGTGCCATCAGCAACGTTACAGATTATGGCTACACCTTC
CAISNVTDYGYTF
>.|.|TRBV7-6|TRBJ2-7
TGTGCCAGCAGCTTCGGGTTAGGCTACTACGAGCAGTACTTC
CASSFGLGYYEQYF
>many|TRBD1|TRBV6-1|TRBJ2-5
TGTGCCAGCAGTGGGGACAGGGAAAACTTC
CASSGDRENF
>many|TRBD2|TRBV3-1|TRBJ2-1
TGTGCCAGCAGCCAAGACCCGAAGGGACTAGCCCGGAATGAGCAGTTCTTC
CASSQDPKGLARNEQFF
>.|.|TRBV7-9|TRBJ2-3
TGTGCCAGCAGCTTAGATCGGGGCTACTTCACAGATACGCAGTATTTT
CASSLDRGYFTDTQYF
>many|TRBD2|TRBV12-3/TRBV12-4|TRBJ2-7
TGTGCCAGCAGTTCCCGCCTGGCGGGGGGCGGGGGCGAGCAGTACTTC
CASSSRLAGGGGEQYF
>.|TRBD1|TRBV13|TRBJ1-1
TGTGCCAGCAGCTTTGTCCCGGGACAGGGTTCGGACACTGAAGCTTTCTTT
CASSFVPGQGSDTEAFF
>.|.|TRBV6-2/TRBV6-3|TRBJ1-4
TGTGCCAGCAGTCGCCAAAAGCAACAGGGTTATGAAAAACTGTTTTTT
CASSRQKQQGYEKLFF
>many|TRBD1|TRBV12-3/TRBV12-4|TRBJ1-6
TGTGCCAGCAGTTTTACAGGGGGAGAATCACCCCTCCACTTT
CASSFTGGESPLHF
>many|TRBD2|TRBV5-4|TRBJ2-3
TGTGCCAGCATGGTGCTGCGGGGGGGCCTGGGAGATACGCAGTATTTT
CASMVLRGGLGDTQYF
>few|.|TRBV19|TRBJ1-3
TGTGCCAGTACCAAACAGTTCTCTGGAAACACCATATATTTT
CASTKQFSGNTIYF
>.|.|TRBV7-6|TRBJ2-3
TGTGCCAGCAGCTTAGGAGGGGGGCCCACAGATACGCAGTATTTT
CASSLGGGPTDTQYF
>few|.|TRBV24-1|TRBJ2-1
TGTGCCACCAGTGATTACGACGATGAGCAGTTCTTC
CATSDYDDEQFF
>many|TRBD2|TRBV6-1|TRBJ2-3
TGTGCCAGCAGTGAAGTGACTAGCGGGGATGGCACAGATACGCAGTATTTT
CASSEVTSGDGTDTQYF
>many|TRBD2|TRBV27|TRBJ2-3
TGTGCCAGCTCTGATAGCGGGGCCGCTGCAGATACGCAGTATTTT
CASSDSGAAADTQYF
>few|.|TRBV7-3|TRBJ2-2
TGTGCCAGCAGCTTAACGGAGGGGCATGGCGGGGAGCTGTTTTTT
CASSLTEGHGGELFF
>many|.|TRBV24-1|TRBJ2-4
TGTGCCACCAGTGATAGGGGAAACATTCAGTACTTC
CATSDRGNIQYF
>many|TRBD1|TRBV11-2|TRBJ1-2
TGTGCCAGCAGCTTAGGACAGGGTTGGAGCTATGGCTACACCTTC
CASSLGQGWSYGYTF
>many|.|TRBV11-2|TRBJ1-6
TGTGCCAGCAGCTTAAGAACAAGCGGTTCACCCCTCCACTTT
CASSLRTSGSPLHF
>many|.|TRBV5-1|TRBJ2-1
TGCGCCAGCAGCTTCGGGACCTACAATGAGCAGTTCTTC
CASSFGTYNEQFF
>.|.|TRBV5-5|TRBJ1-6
TGTGCCAGCAGCTTGGGACAGGTACAGGTGTCACCCCTCCACTTT
CASSLGQVQVSPLHF
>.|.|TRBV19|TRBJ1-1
TGTGCCAGTAGGCCGACCGTTAAAGATGAAGCTTTCTTT
CASRPTVKDEAFF
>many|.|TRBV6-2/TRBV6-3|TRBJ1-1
TGTGCCAGCAGTTACGCCGTTGGGCGCCCATTCCAAGCTTTCTTT
CASSYAVGRPFQAFF
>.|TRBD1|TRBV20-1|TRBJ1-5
TGCAGTGCTCCAGACAGGGGAGGGGATCAGCCCCAGCATTTT
CSAPDRGGDQPQHF
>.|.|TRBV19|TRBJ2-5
TGTGCCAGTAGTAGGGACTCCGAAGAGACCCAGTACTTC
CASSRDSEETQYF
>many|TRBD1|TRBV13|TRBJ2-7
TGTGCCAGCAGCACACGCACCGGGACAGGGTCCCCCTACGAGCAGTACTTC
CASSTRTGTGSPYEQYF
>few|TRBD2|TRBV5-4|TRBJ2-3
TGTGCCAGCAGCCCCCTGACTAGCGGACCCCTTGGCACAGATACGCAGTATTTT
CASSPLTSGPLGTDTQYF
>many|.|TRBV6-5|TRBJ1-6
TGTGCCAGCAGGCGACTGACAGGCGATAATTCACCCCTCCACTTT
CASRRLTGDNSPLHF
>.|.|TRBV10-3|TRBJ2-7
TGTGCCATGACAGACGGGGCCTCCTACGAGCAGTACTTC
CAMTDGASYEQYF
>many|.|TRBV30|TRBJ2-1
TGTGCCTGGAATCCGGGCCAGGTCTACAATGAGCAGTTCTTC
CAWNPGQVYNEQFF
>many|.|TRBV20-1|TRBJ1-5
TGCAGTGCTAGAGAGCTCGGTAATAGCAATCAGCCCCAGCATTTT
CSARELGNSNQPQHF
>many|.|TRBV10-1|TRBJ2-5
TGCGCCAGCAGTGAGACAGCGCAAGAGACCCAGTACTTC
CASSETAQETQYF
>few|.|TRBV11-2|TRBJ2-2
TGTGCCAGCAGCTTAGCAATAGACACCGGGGAGCTGTTTTTT
CASSLAIDTGELFF
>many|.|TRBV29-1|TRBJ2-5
TGCAGCGCCCCAGTTCTTCAAGAGACCCAGTACTTC
CSAPVLQETQYF
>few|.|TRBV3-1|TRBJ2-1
TGTGCCAGCAGCCCGACAGGTAACCATGAGCAGTTCTTC
CASSPTGNHEQFF
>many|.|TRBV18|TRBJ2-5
TGTGCCAGCTCACCAGACAGATTCCAAGAGACCCAGTACTTC
CASSPDRFQETQYF
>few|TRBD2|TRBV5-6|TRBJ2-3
TGTGCCAGCAGCTTGGTAACTAGCGGGGCGGGAGGCACAGATACGCAGTATTTT
CASSLVTSGAGGTDTQYF
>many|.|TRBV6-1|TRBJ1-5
TGTGCCAGCAGTCTAGGGAGATATAGCAATCAGCCCCAGCATTTT
CASSLGRYSNQPQHF
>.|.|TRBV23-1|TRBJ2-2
TGCGCCAGCAGTCAGTATACGGCCTATACCGGGGAGCTGTTTTTT
CASSQYTAYTGELFF
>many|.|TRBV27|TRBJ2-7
TGTGCCAGCAGTATCTCTCAGGGGAGCGAGCAGTACTTC
CASSISQGSEQYF
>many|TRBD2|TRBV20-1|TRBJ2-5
TGCAGTGCTAACCCCCAGGTTAGCGGGGGATTTGGGGAGACCCAGTACTTC
CSANPQVSGGFGETQYF
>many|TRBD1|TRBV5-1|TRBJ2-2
TGCGCCAGCAGCTGGGGACAGAGCACCGGGGAGCTGTTTTTT
CASSWGQSTGELFF
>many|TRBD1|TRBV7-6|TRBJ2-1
TGTGCCAGCAGCACCCGGGACAGGGGCCATGAGCAGTTCTTC
CASSTRDRGHEQFF
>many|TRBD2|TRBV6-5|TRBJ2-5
TGTGCCAGCAGTTACGAGCTAGCGGGGGCCCAAGAGACCCAGTACTTC
CASSYELAGAQETQYF
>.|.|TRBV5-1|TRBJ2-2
TGCGCCAGCAGCCTGGGGGCTCGGGACACCGGGGAACTGTTTTTT
CASSLGARDTGELFF